The sequence of this T cell receptor (beta chain) was determined in a study of beta chain features in type 1 diabetes. Across the whole study: Investigators examined around 98 million sorted cells across all samples.

There are a few counts of this clone. The target antigen is unknown. The V segment lost 4 bases and the J segment 4 bases; nucleotides outside the gene matches: 5. In germline, CDR1 is SGHDN, CDR2 FVKESK. CDR3 size: 14 residues. Study outcomes and limitations: Among type 1 diabetes patients, VDJ junctions had fewer insertions and more deletions. The question left open here concerned HLA type influencing TCRB rearrangement.

TCRB transcripts that were expressed got sequenced, as all of the isolated RNA had been reverse transcribed. Assay: immunoSEQ multiplex PCR; the TCRdb copy retains only in-frame clones and omits some. The sample comprises some 360,000 clones, about 19% of which are singletons, and 0.035% to 0.05% rests with the top ten. This rearrangement joins TRBV14 to TRBJ1-2; TRBD1 matches 8 bases. The receptor was isolated from a young woman in good health. The material sequenced was naive CD4+ T cells from blood. The CDR3 coding sequence is TGTGCCAGCAGCCGGTCGGGACAGGTCTATGGCTACACCTTC. Amino acids: CASSRSGQVYGYTF.